These 20 T cell receptor beta chains share one sample of origin, sequenced in a study of cytomegalovirus exposure and HLA in healthy donors. The PCR made use of 60 Vbeta and 13 Jbeta primers. Method: immunoSEQ multiplex PCR; TCRdb's copy keeps in-frame clones and lacks some. The sample has 90,000 to 110,000 clones; approximately 70% are singletons. The sequenced sample consisted of PBMCs. The receptors stem from a man younger than 45 in good health and CMV-seronegative.

As concerns this clone: At one end the junction does not follow the germline gene, possibly because of a read error. V gene TRBV20-1 combines with J gene TRBJ1-2; 7 bases are a match to TRBD1. This CDR3 has 10 residues. CDR1 and CDR2 from the germline V gene are DFQATT and SNEGSKA (reference sequence). This chain's CDR3 is CSAREDRADF. In DNA form, the CDR3 reads TGCAGTGCTAGAGAAGACAGGGCGGACTTC.

The table lists this clone with a few counts. The V call is TRBV2, the J call TRBJ1-3; 7 nucleotides match TRBD1. The ends lost 5 bases at V and 0 bases at J; junction bases unmatched: 4. Germline V gene sequence: CDR1 SNHLY, CDR2 FYNNEI. The CDR3 is 15 amino acids. Here the CDR3 reads CASSQGQLSGNTIYF. CDR3 DNA: TGTGCCAGCAGTCAGGGACAGCTCTCTGGAAACACCATATATTTT.

The V gene is TRBV18, the J gene TRBJ1-4, with unresolved D. This CDR3 has 13 amino acids. V shed 3 bases and J shed 5 bases, with 7 bases lying between them. Germline CDR1 reads KGHSH; CDR2 reads LQKENI. CDR3 in amino acids: CASSPILNEKLFF. In nucleotides, the CDR3 is TGTGCCAGCTCACCGATACTAAATGAAAAACTGTTTTTT. Variable domain in full (rest from reference TRBV18 and TRBJ1-4): NAGVMQNPRHLVRRRGQEARLRCSPMKGHSHVYWYRQLPEEGLKFMVYLQKENIIDESGMPKERFSAEFPKEGPSILRIQQVVRGDSAAYFCASSPILNEKLFFGSGTQLSVL.

This sequence joins TRBV27 and TRBJ2-7; TRBD2 agrees at 10 bases. This CDR3 spans 17 amino acids. J was trimmed by 0 bases and V by 5 bases; bases with no gene match: 10. Germline-derived CDR1 and CDR2 are MNHEY and SMNVEV (reference sequence). The CDR3 loop reads CASSRRAGTSASYEQYF. The CDR3 nucleotides read TGTGCCAGCAGTCGACGCGCCGGGACTAGCGCCTCCTACGAGCAGTACTTC.

The rearrangement uses TRBV4-3 and TRBJ1-1, with D maybe TRBD1 (5 bases). This CDR3 contains 18 residues. Germline V gene data show CDR1 as LGHNA and CDR2 as YSLEER. Trimming left V 2 bases short and J 0 bases short, with 19 bases between. The CDR3 DNA sequence: TGCGCCAGCAGCCAACAACAGGTAGTGGAATATATGAACACTGAAGCTTTCTTT. It yields the protein CASSQQQVVEYMNTEAFF.

The chain has TRBV4-3 and TRBJ1-2; D is perhaps TRBD1 (6 bases). Germline V gene sequence: CDR1 LGHNA, CDR2 YSLEER. The CDR3 loop spans 16 amino acids. The V gene lost 0 bases and the J gene lost 3 bases, with 14 bases spanning the gap. As DNA, the CDR3 is TGCGCCAGCAGCCAAGATCGGGGGGCGGGGGACTATGGCTACACCTTC. Its protein is CASSQDRGAGDYGYTF.

The chain couples TRBV18 to TRBJ2-6, with D unresolved. V lost 2 bases, J lost 4 bases, and 3 bases lay in between. Per germline, CDR1 KGHSH and CDR2 LQKENI. The CDR3 extends over 13 amino acids. CDR3 coding DNA: TGTGCCAGCTCACCAGGCGGGGCCAACGTCCTGACTTTC. This gives the protein CASSPGGANVLTF. The full variable domain, with the rest looked up from reference TRBV18 and TRBJ2-6, is NAGVMQNPRHLVRRRGQEARLRCSPMKGHSHVYWYRQLPEEGLKFMVYLQKENIIDESGMPKERFSAEFPKEGPSILRIQQVVRGDSAAYFCASSPGGANVLTFGAGSRLTVL.

This sequence joins TRBV5-1 and TRBJ2-3; D may be TRBD1 (7 bases). V lost 5 bases, J lost 0 bases, and 10 bases lay in between. Per the germline V gene, CDR1 is SGHRS and CDR2 is YFSETQ. The CDR3 totals 14 residues. CDR3 in DNA: TGCGCCAGCAGGCGGGGACAGAGCACAGATACGCAGTATTTT. Its translation: CASRRGQSTDTQYF.

This clone was found a few times. The genes are TRBV29-1 and TRBJ2-7; the match to TRBD1 covers 10 bases. CDR3 size: 13 residues. Trimming removed 8 bases from V and 3 bases from J; junction bases left unmatched: 7. CDR1 and CDR2 (germline): SQVTM, ANQGSEA. The CDR3 spells CSSGTGEGYEQYF. In DNA, the CDR3 is TGCAGCTCGGGGACAGGGGAAGGCTACGAGCAGTACTTC.

This sequence joins TRBV25-1 and TRBJ2-7, with D hard to call. Germline CDR1 and CDR2: MGHDK and SYGVNS. This CDR3 spans 12 amino acids. Trimming took off 6 bases at V and 3 bases at J, with 9 bases between the two ends. CDR3 sequence: CASSPHSYEQYF. DNA of the CDR3: TGTGCCAGCAGCCCCCACAGCTACGAGCAGTACTTC.

This rearrangement joins TRBV5-1 to TRBJ2-7; TRBD1 agrees at 8 bases. This CDR3 region has 15 residues. V lost 0 bases to trimming and J lost 3 bases; unmatched junction nucleotides: 5. CDR1 and CDR2 (germline): SGHRS, YFSETQ. The DNA for the CDR3 is TGCGCCAGCAGCTTGGAGATCGGACAGGGCTACGAGCAGTACTTC. It is translated as CASSLEIGQGYEQYF.

The genes are TRBV23-1 and TRBJ1-3; 7 bases map to TRBD1. TRBV23-1 qualifies as an ORF whose function is uncertain. The junction had 5 bases not matched to a gene; V was cut back by 2 bases and J by 7 bases. The CDR3 runs to 14 residues. CDR3: CASSQGRGENTIYF. The CDR3 DNA reads as TGCGCCAGCAGTCAAGGCAGGGGGGAGAACACCATATATTTT.

With regard to this clone: In the same sample, other DNA sequences code for this CDR3. The V call is TRBV9, the J call TRBJ1-1; D gene uncertain. V gave up 0 bases and J gave up 1 base, with 4 bases separating them. CDR1 is SGDLS, CDR2 YYNGEE, per germline. This CDR3 region has 13 residues. CDR3 residues: CASSVAWNTEAFF. CDR3 nucleotides: TGTGCCAGCAGCGTAGCTTGGAACACTGAAGCTTTCTTT.

This clone has more than one count but fewer than ten. This sequence joins TRBV9 and TRBJ1-1, with TRBD1 identical over 7 bases. This CDR3 comprises 15 residues. V lost 4 bases to trimming and J lost 3 bases; unmatched junction nucleotides: 9. CDR1 is SGDLS and CDR2 is YYNGEE in the germline V gene. CDR3 region: CASSRTTGRHTEAFF. CDR3 nucleotides: TGTGCCAGCAGCAGAACGACAGGGCGGCACACTGAAGCTTTCTTT.

The chain uses TRBV13 and TRBJ1-3; a weak D match, TRBD1 (5 bases). V gave up 0 bases and J gave up 4 bases, with 10 bases separating them. Per germline, CDR1 PRHDT and CDR2 FYEKMQ (reference sequence). The CDR3 has 15 amino acids. The chain's CDR3 is CASSLGQGAGNTIYF. In DNA form, the CDR3 reads TGTGCCAGCAGCTTAGGGCAGGGTGCGGGAAACACCATATATTTT. Using reference TRBV13 and TRBJ1-3 for the parts outside the CDR3, the full variable domain is AAGVIQSPRHLIKEKRETATLKCYPIPRHDTVYWYQQGPGQDPQFLISFYEKMQSDKGSIPDRFSAQQFSDYHSELNMSSLELGDSALYFCASSLGQGAGNTIYFGEGSWLTVV.

J is TRBJ2-7 and V is TRBV18; 9 bases fit TRBD2. CDR1 KGHSH and CDR2 LQKENI come from the germline V gene. The junction had 13 bases not matched to a gene; V was cut back by 6 bases and J by 4 bases. The CDR3 loop spans 16 amino acids. The CDR3 loop is CASSTRTSANFYEQYF. CDR3 in DNA: TGTGCCAGCTCGACTCGGACTAGCGCGAATTTTTACGAGCAGTACTTC.

The CDR3 sequence: CASSVGILKRGQSSTDTQYF. CDR3 DNA sequence: TGTGCCAGCAGCGTAGGTATTTTAAAGCGGGGGCAATCTAGCACAGATACGCAGTATTTT. The chain uses TRBV9 and TRBJ2-3; TRBD2 agrees at 8 bases. This CDR3 has 20 amino acids. The ends lost 0 bases at V and 0 bases at J; junction bases unmatched: 15. Germline CDR1 SGDLS, CDR2 YYNGEE.

The chain recombines TRBV5-4 with TRBJ2-2; TRBD1 matches at 10 bases. CDR3 length: 16 residues. CDR1 is SGHNT and CDR2 is YYREEE in the germline V gene (reference sequence). J was trimmed by 5 bases and V by 1 base; bases with no gene match: 5. As DNA, the CDR3 is TGTGCCAGCAGCTTGAGGGGACAGGGGCGAACCGGGGAGCTGTTTTTT. Translating it yields CASSLRGQGRTGELFF.

J is TRBJ2-7 and V is TRBV6-6; 8 nucleotides line up with TRBD2. CDR1 is MNHNY, CDR2 SVGAGI, per germline (reference sequence). The CDR3 is made up of 16 amino acids. Trimming at V came to 0 bases and at J to 2 bases, leaving 6 bases not matched to a gene. DNA for the CDR3: TGTGCCAGCAGTTACTCCGGGGGGGGTTCTCCCTACGAGCAGTACTTC. Translated, it gives CASSYSGGGSPYEQYF.

There are a few counts of this clone. This chain joins TRBV4-3 and TRBJ2-3; 11 bases are shared with TRBD2. Germline CDR1 reads LGHNA; CDR2 reads YSLEER. There are 17 residues in the CDR3. The V and J ends lost 4 bases and 0 bases, in that order; junction bases with no gene match: 6. CDR3 region: CASSPTWTSGSTDTQYF. The CDR3 bases are TGCGCCAGCAGCCCGACCTGGACTAGCGGGAGCACAGATACGCAGTATTTT.